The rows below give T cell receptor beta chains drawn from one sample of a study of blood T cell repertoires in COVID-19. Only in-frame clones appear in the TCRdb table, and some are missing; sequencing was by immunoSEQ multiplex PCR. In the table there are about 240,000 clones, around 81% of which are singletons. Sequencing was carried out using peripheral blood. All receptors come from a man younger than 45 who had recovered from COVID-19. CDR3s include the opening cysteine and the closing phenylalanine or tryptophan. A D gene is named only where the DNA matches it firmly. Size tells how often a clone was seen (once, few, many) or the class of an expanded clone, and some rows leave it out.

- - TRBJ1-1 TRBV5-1 CASSLLSNTEAFF TGCGCCAGCAGCTTACTCTCTAACACTGAAGCTTTCTTT
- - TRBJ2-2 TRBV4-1 CASSTGGGHANTGELFF TGCGCCAGCTCCACCGGCGGGGGCCATGCGAACACCGGGGAGCTGTTTTTT
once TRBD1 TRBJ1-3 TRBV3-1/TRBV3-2 CASSHRQGATGNTIYF TGTGCCAGCAGCCACCGACAGGGGGCGACTGGAAACACCATATATTTT
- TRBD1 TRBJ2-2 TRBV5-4 CASSQEGARTGELFF TGTGCCAGCAGCCAAGAGGGGGCTCGCACCGGGGAGCTGTTTTTT
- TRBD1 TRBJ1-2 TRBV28 CASSLGQGYGYTF TGTGCCAGCAGTTTGGGACAGGGATATGGCTACACCTTC
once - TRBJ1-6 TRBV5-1 CASSLALRRYSPLHF TGCGCCAGCAGCTTGGCCTTACGGAGGTATTCACCCCTCCACTTT
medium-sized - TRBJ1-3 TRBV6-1 CASSERPEHSGNTIYF TGTGCCAGCAGTGAACGACCGGAGCACTCTGGAAACACCATATATTTT
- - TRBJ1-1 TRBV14 CASSQGGVIMNTEAFF TGTGCCAGCAGCCAAGGGGGGGTTATCATGAACACTGAAGCTTTCTTT
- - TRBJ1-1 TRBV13 CASRRTPNTEAFF TGTGCCAGTAGAAGGACACCGAACACTGAAGCTTTCTTT
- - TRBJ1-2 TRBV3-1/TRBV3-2 CASRQSLRGRHRDGYTF TGTGCCAGCAGACAAAGTCTAAGGGGCAGACATCGGGATGGCTACACCTTC
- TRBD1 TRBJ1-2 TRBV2 CASRKGSGTGGGYGYTF TGTGCCAGCCGGAAGGGCTCCGGGACAGGGGGTGGCTATGGCTACACCTTC
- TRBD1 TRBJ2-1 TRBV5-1 CASRRTGSNEQFF TGCGCCAGCAGGCGGACAGGCTCCAATGAGCAGTTCTTC
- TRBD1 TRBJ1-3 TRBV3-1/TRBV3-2 CASTDRGGNTIYF TGTGCCAGCACGGACAGGGGTGGAAACACCATATATTTT
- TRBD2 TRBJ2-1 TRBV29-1 CSARTSGDEQFF TGCAGCGCCCGGACTAGCGGGGATGAGCAGTTCTTC
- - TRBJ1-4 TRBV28 CASSLGQSNEKLFF TGTGCCAGCAGTTTAGGACAGTCTAATGAAAAACTGTTTTTT
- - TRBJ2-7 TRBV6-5 CASSQLQGSREQYF TGTGCCAGCAGTCAACTACAGGGTTCCCGCGAGCAGTACTTC
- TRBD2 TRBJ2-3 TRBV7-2 CASRRTSGTDTQYF TGTGCCAGCAGGCGGACTAGCGGCACAGATACGCAGTATTTT
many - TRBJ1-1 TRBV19 CASSIGSYGTEAFF TGTGCCAGTAGTATAGGGTCCTACGGCACTGAAGCTTTCTTT
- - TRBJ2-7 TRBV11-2 CASSLAAGEQYF TGTGCCAGCAGCTTAGCGGCAGGGGAGCAGTACTTC
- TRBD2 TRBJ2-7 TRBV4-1 CASSQLTSGDSDEQYF TGCGCCAGCAGCCAACTGACTAGCGGGGACTCAGACGAGCAGTACTTC
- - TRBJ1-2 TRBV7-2 CASSSQGFGYTF TGTGCCAGCAGCTCACAGGGTTTTGGCTACACCTTC
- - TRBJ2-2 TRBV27 CASKELQGNTGELFF TGTGCCAGCAAGGAGCTCCAAGGAAACACCGGGGAGCTGTTTTTT
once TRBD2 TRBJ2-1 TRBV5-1 CASSLEVRLAGGHEQFF TGCGCCAGCAGCTTGGAAGTGAGACTAGCGGGGGGCCATGAGCAGTTCTTC
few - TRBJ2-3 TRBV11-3 CASSLDGGTDTQYF TGTGCCAGCAGCTTAGACGGGGGAACAGATACGCAGTATTTT
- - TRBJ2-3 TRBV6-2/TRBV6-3 CASSYSRGTDTQYF TGTGCCAGCAGTTACTCGCGGGGCACAGATACGCAGTATTTT
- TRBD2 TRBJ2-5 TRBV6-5 CASTSGGAGETQYF TGTGCCAGCACGAGCGGGGGGGCAGGAGAGACCCAGTACTTC
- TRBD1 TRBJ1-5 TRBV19 CATDETGDSNQPQHF TGTGCCACGGATGAGACAGGGGATAGCAATCAGCCCCAGCATTTT
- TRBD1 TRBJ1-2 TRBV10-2 CASRDRNYGYTF TGCGCCAGCAGGGACAGGAACTATGGCTACACCTTC
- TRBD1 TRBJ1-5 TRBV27 CASRSLRDSNNQPQHF TGTGCCAGCAGATCCCTCCGGGACAGCAACAATCAGCCCCAGCATTTT
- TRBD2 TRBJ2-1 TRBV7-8 CASSFSGAGGNEQFF TGTGCCAGCAGCTTTAGCGGGGCGGGGGGGAATGAGCAGTTCTTC
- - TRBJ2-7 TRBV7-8 CASKGGTALHYEQYF TGTGCCAGCAAAGGAGGGACTGCCCTCCACTACGAGCAGTACTTC
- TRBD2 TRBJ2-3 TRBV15 CATSRLAGVRTDTQYF TGTGCCACCAGCAGACTAGCGGGGGTACGCACAGATACGCAGTATTTT
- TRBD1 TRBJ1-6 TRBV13 CASSQGQGNSPLHF TGTGCCAGCAGCCAGGGACAGGGGAATTCACCCCTCCACTTT
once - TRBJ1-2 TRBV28 CASSLPGTYGYTF TGTGCCAGCAGCCTACCCGGGACTTATGGCTACACCTTC
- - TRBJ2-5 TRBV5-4 CASKYRSQETQYF TGTGCCAGCAAATACAGGAGCCAAGAGACCCAGTACTTC
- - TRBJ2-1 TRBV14 CASSQWGGLRDEQFF TGTGCCAGCAGCCAATGGGGGGGCCTTAGGGATGAGCAGTTCTTC
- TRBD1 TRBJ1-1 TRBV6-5 CASSSTGGASVAFF TGTGCCAGCAGTTCCACAGGGGGCGCTTCCGTAGCTTTCTTT
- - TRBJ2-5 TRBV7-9 CASSLAGAETQYF TGTGCCAGCAGCTTAGCAGGGGCGGAGACCCAGTACTTC
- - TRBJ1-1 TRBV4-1 CASSLGGNTEAFF TGCGCCAGCAGCTTAGGGGGGAACACTGAAGCTTTCTTT
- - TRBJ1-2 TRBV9 CASSVVAVEGIPIF TGTGCCAGCAGCGTAGTAGCCGTGGAGGGGATCCCTATCTTC
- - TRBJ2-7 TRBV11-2 CASSAQAGVSGEQYF TGTGCCAGCAGCGCCCAAGCCGGTGTCTCGGGCGAGCAGTACTTC
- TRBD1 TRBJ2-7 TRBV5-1 CASYRDRSTKQYF TGCGCCAGCTATAGGGACAGGTCTACGAAGCAGTACTTC
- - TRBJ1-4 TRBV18 CASSPPGIPHTNEKLFF TGTGCCAGCTCACCGCCCGGGATACCCCACACTAATGAAAAACTGTTTTTT
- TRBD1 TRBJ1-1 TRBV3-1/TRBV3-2 CASSPGDSYTEAFF TGTGCCAGCAGCCCCGGGGACAGCTACACTGAAGCTTTCTTT
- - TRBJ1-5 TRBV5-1 CASSLSGYSNQPQHF TGCGCCAGCAGCTTGAGCGGCTATAGCAATCAGCCCCAGCATTTT
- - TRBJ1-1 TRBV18 CASLQTDIGWAFF TGTGCCAGCCTACAAACAGATATCGGTTGGGCTTTCTTT
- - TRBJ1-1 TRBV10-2 CASRSIGENTEAFF TGCGCCAGCAGAAGTATAGGGGAGAACACTGAAGCTTTCTTT
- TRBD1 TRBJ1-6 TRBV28 CASSRLTGNDSPLHF TGTGCCAGCAGTCGCCTGACAGGGAACGATTCACCCCTCCACTTT
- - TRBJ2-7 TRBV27 CASSLTPGNPYEQYF TGTGCCAGTAGTTTAACCCCGGGTAACCCCTACGAGCAGTACTTC